Below, 32 T cell receptor beta chains from the same sample are listed, as sequenced in a study of blood T cell repertoires in COVID-19. This table comes from immunoSEQ multiplex PCR, and its TCRdb copy is limited to in-frame clones, with some not included. The table records fewer than 300,000 clones, roughly 85% of them present only once. The sequencing input was peripheral blood. The receptors were gathered from a woman in her forties or fifties who had recovered from COVID-19.

V is TRBV2 and J is TRBJ2-3, with a weak D call TRBD2 (5 bases). The CDR3 spans 13 residues. Germline V lookup: CDR1 SNHLY, CDR2 FYNNEI. V was pared by 6 bases and J by 6 bases, with 13 bases between. The CDR3: CASSPLSGDTQYF. The CDR3 DNA reads TGTGCCAGCAGCCCGCTGTCGGGGGATACGCAGTATTTT.

Concerning this clone itself: The same CDR3 is also encoded by other DNA sequences in this sample. The V and J genes are TRBV19 and TRBJ2-2; maybe TRBD1 (6 bases). V shed 4 bases and J shed 2 bases, with 11 bases lying between them. Germline V gene lookup returns CDR1 LNHDA and CDR2 SQIVND (reference sequence). The CDR3 runs to 15 residues. CDR3 nucleotides: TGTGCCAGTAGTAAGGCAGGGACAAACACCGGGGAGCTGTTTTTT. Translating it yields CASSKAGTNTGELFF. The whole variable domain, remainder taken from reference TRBV19 and TRBJ2-2, is DGGITQSPKYLFRKEGQNVTLSCEQNLNHDAMYWYRQDPGQGLRLIYYSQIVNDFQKGDIAEGYSVSREKKESFPLTVTSAQKNPTAFYLCASSKAGTNTGELFFGEGSRLTVL.

The genes are TRBV18 and TRBJ2-3, with a weak D call TRBD2 (6 bases). Looked up from germline, CDR1 is KGHSH and CDR2 is LQKENI. The CDR3 is 16 residues long. The V gene lost 3 bases and the J gene lost 4 bases, with 17 bases spanning the gap. The CDR3 DNA reads TGTGCCAGCTCACCCCAAAACGTAGGAGGGCCAGATACGCAGTATTTT. Protein: CASSPQNVGGPDTQYF.

CDR3 region: CASSQGGGGETQYF. The CDR3 DNA sequence: TGTGCCAGCAGCCAAGGAGGGGGCGGAGAGACCCAGTACTTC. The rearrangement links TRBV14 to TRBJ2-5; 7 bases agree with TRBD1. The CDR3 is 14 amino acids. Germline CDR1 and CDR2: SGHDN and FVKESK. V lost 1 base to trimming and J lost 4 bases; unmatched junction nucleotides: 3.

V and J are TRBV28 and TRBJ1-2; D is unresolved. CDR1 is MDHEN and CDR2 is SYDVKM in the germline V gene. V lost 3 bases, J lost 4 bases, and 18 bases lay in between. This CDR3 comprises 16 residues. CDR3 coding DNA: TGTGCCAGCAGTTTCGGCGGAACCCCGGACTCCTATGGCTACACCTTC. Protein product: CASSFGGTPDSYGYTF.

V usage is TRBV4-3 and J usage is TRBJ2-7; the match to TRBD2 covers 12 bases. The V gene end was trimmed by 1 base and the J gene end by 2 bases; junction bases not matched to a gene: 9. Germline V lookup: CDR1 LGHNA, CDR2 YSLEER. The CDR3 sequence is 18 residues long. The CDR3 sequence: CASSQGYTSGGITYEQYF. CDR3 DNA sequence: TGCGCCAGCAGCCAAGGTTACACTAGCGGGGGGATCACCTACGAGCAGTACTTC.

This clone appeared once. The V gene is TRBV28, the J gene TRBJ1-1, with 8 bases lining up with TRBD1. The CDR3 is made up of 13 amino acids. CDR1 and CDR2 from the germline V gene are MDHEN and SYDVKM. The junction had 0 bases not matched to a gene; V was cut back by 2 bases and J by 4 bases. The CDR3 loop reads CASSLQGATEAFF. For the CDR3, the DNA is TGTGCCAGCAGTTTACAGGGGGCCACTGAAGCTTTCTTT.

The gene calls are TRBV18 and TRBJ1-5; 7 bases align to TRBD1. Germline loops: CDR1 KGHSH, CDR2 LQKENI. With 6 bases clipped from V and 4 bases from J, the junction kept 6 bases outside the gene matches. The CDR3 totals 14 residues. CDR3 sequence (DNA): TGTGCCAGCTCGTTCCGGGACAGAAATCAGCCCCAGCATTTT. Encoded protein: CASSFRDRNQPQHF.

J is TRBJ2-3 and V is TRBV4-1, with D possibly matching TRBD2 (6 bases). V was pared by 2 bases and J by 5 bases, with 14 bases between. The CDR3 totals 15 residues. Germline CDR1 reads MGHRA; CDR2 reads YSYEKL. CDR3 sequence (DNA): TGCGCCAGCAGCCAATTCTTAGCGGACAAAGATACGCAGTATTTT. Its translation: CASSQFLADKDTQYF.

The chain combines TRBV6-1 with TRBJ1-2, with D hard to call. This CDR3 region has 14 residues. Germline CDR1 reads MNHNS; CDR2 reads SASEGT. V gave up 2 bases and J gave up 7 bases, with 14 bases separating them. The CDR3 nucleotides are TGTGCCAGCAGTGAAAGTAGCCTCCTAAGTGGCTACACCTTC. This encodes CASSESSLLSGYTF.

This clone came up a few times. The genes are TRBV18 and TRBJ1-4; 9 bases line up with TRBD1. The CDR3 extends over 16 amino acids. Trimming cost V 2 bases and J 6 bases; bases outside gene matches: 7. Germline CDR1 is KGHSH and CDR2 is LQKENI. The CDR3 region has the DNA TGTGCCAGCTCACCAAGCCGGACAGGGGTCGATGAAAAACTGTTTTTT. Translated, it gives CASSPSRTGVDEKLFF.

J is TRBJ2-5 and V is TRBV7-9; D is possibly TRBD1 (6 bases). The CDR3 extends over 12 amino acids. Germline V gene lookup returns CDR1 SEHNR and CDR2 FQNEAQ (reference sequence). V lost 10 bases to trimming and J lost 0 bases, with 9 bases between them. The CDR3: CATDRNQETQYF. CDR3 DNA: TGTGCCACCGACAGGAACCAAGAGACCCAGTACTTC. Variable domain in full (rest from reference TRBV7-9 and TRBJ2-5): DTGVSQNPRHKITKRGQNVTFRCDPISEHNRLYWYRQTLGQGPEFLTYFQNEAQLEKSRLLSDRFSAERPKGSFSTLEIQRTEQGDSAMYLCATDRNQETQYFGPGTRLLVL.

This chain uses TRBV6-1 with TRBJ2-2; tentative D call: TRBD1 (5 bases). Germline CDR1 reads MNHNS; CDR2 reads SASEGT. Trimming cost V 3 bases and J 4 bases, with 12 bases left between them. The CDR3 covers 15 residues. CDR3 DNA sequence: TGTGCCAGCAGTGATATGGGAAGGGGCACCGGGGAGCTGTTTTTT. It translates to CASSDMGRGTGELFF.

The count of this clone is one. The chain employs TRBV7-9 and TRBJ1-1; the D is unclear. V was clipped by 2 bases and J by 1 base, with 8 bases between them. The CDR3 totals 14 residues. Germline V gene sequence: CDR1 SEHNR, CDR2 FQNEAQ (reference sequence). This chain's CDR3 is CASSLTESNTEAFF. The CDR3 DNA follows: TGTGCCAGCAGCTTAACAGAATCGAACACTGAAGCTTTCTTT.

CDR3 sequence (DNA): TGTGCCAGCAGCGTAGTTTCCGCTAGCGGGAGACTCAATGAGCAGTTCTTC. It is translated as CASSVVSASGRLNEQFF. This chain connects TRBV9 to TRBJ2-1; 10 nucleotides align to TRBD2. The junction had 9 bases not matched to a gene; V was cut back by 0 bases and J by 6 bases. Germline CDR1 SGDLS, CDR2 YYNGEE. The CDR3 loop spans 17 amino acids.

This chain joins TRBV28 and TRBJ1-2; 8 bases line up with TRBD1. Germline CDR1 MDHEN, CDR2 SYDVKM. The junction had 10 bases not matched to a gene; V was cut back by 4 bases and J by 3 bases. This CDR3 has 16 amino acids. The DNA for the CDR3 is TGTGCCAGCAGTTCCAGGGGGCGGCCCGGGGACTATGGCTACACCTTC. This encodes CASSSRGRPGDYGYTF.

The CDR3 coding sequence is TGTGCCAGCAGTTACGGGGGGGTCGCTTTCTTT. It is translated as CASSYGGVAFF. This chain joins TRBV6-5 and TRBJ1-1, with a weak D call TRBD1 (5 bases). Trimming left V 2 bases short and J 11 bases short, with 9 bases between. The CDR3 sequence is 11 residues long. Germline V gene data show CDR1 as MNHEY and CDR2 as SVGAGI.

The rearrangement uses TRBV28 and TRBJ1-5, with 8 bases identical to TRBD1. There are 14 residues in the CDR3. Germline assignment: CDR1 MDHEN and CDR2 SYDVKM. V lost 4 bases and J lost 9; bases outside the gene matches: 8. As DNA, the CDR3 is TGTGCCAGCAGTTCCGGACAGGGATTGAGGCCCCAGCATTTT. This codes for CASSSGQGLRPQHF.

The chain couples TRBV2 to TRBJ2-1; 11 bases match TRBD2. J gave up 8 bases and V 4 bases, and 7 bases lay outside the gene matches. CDR3 length equals 15 residues. Germline CDR1 is SNHLY and CDR2 is FYNNEI. CDR3 DNA: TGTGCCAGCAGTGCTCTTAGCGGGAGGGCCGATGAGCAGTTCTTC. Amino acid sequence: CASSALSGRADEQFF.

Concerning this clone itself: In this CDR3 the conserved last residue, phenylalanine or tryptophan, is missing, so a read error is likely. No DNA is shown, since the ends of the CDR3 on it are uncertain; the CDR3 is the one TCRdb lists. The chain combines TRBV12-2 with TRBJ2-7; TRBD2 is the table's D call, not checked against the DNA. TRBV12-2 constitutes a pseudogene. The CDR3 region is 9 residues in length, termini included. The CDR3 is CASRLARAA.

The V gene is TRBV6-2 or TRBV6-3, the J gene TRBJ2-1; 8 positions agree with TRBD1. This CDR3 spans 16 amino acids. V shed 3 bases and J 2 bases; nucleotides not matched to a gene: 6. Per the germline V gene, CDR1 is MNHEY and CDR2 is SVGEGT. The CDR3 sequence is CASSYRGTGTYNEQFF. The CDR3 DNA reads as TGTGCCAGCAGTTATAGGGGGACAGGCACCTACAATGAGCAGTTCTTC.

The chain is built from TRBV19 and TRBJ2-3, with TRBD2 identical over 10 bases. The CDR3 extends over 16 amino acids. Looked up from germline, CDR1 is LNHDA and CDR2 is SQIVND (reference sequence). Trimming cost V 7 bases and J 1 base; bases outside gene matches: 8. CDR3 sequence: CASTTQRGGGTDTQYF. The CDR3 DNA is TGTGCCAGTACCACCCAGCGGGGGGGCGGCACAGATACGCAGTATTTT.

J is TRBJ2-2 and V is TRBV19; 8 bases line up with TRBD1. Germline V gene lookup returns CDR1 LNHDA and CDR2 SQIVND (reference sequence). V was pared by 6 bases and J by 3 bases, with 12 bases of the junction left unmatched. CDR3 length: 17 amino acids. CDR3: CASRNHPRTGHTGELFF. CDR3 bases: TGTGCCAGTAGGAACCATCCCCGGACAGGGCACACCGGGGAGCTGTTTTTT.

This clone was observed once. J is TRBJ2-5 and V is TRBV5-1; the D gene is possibly TRBD2 (6 bases). The V gene lost 2 bases and the J gene lost 1 base, with 18 bases spanning the gap. The CDR3 length is 17 residues. Germline V CDR1 and CDR2: SGHRS, YFSETQ. The DNA for the CDR3 is TGCGCCAGCAGCTTCGGACTAACAGGAACTATCCAAGAGACCCAGTACTTC. It specifies CASSFGLTGTIQETQYF.

This sequence joins TRBV9 and TRBJ2-3, with D possibly being TRBD2 (6 bases). V dropped 2 bases and J dropped 10 bases, with 20 bases sitting between them. Germline CDR1 and CDR2: SGDLS and YYNGEE. The CDR3 runs to 15 residues. CDR3 protein: CASSVDRRWGDAQYF. The CDR3 coding sequence is TGTGCCAGCAGCGTGGACCGCCGTTGGGGGGATGCGCAGTATTTT.

The chain is built from TRBV7-8 and TRBJ2-7, with D maybe TRBD1 (6 bases). The CDR3 sequence is 14 residues long. V gave up 5 bases and J gave up 7 bases, with 18 bases separating them. The germline CDR1 and CDR2 sequences are SGHVS and FQNEAQ. This CDR3 is CASSPYRDTGEQYF. Here the CDR3 DNA reads TGTGCCAGCAGCCCATACCGGGACACGGGTGAGCAGTACTTC.

This chain joins TRBV7-2 and TRBJ1-2, with D uncertain. CDR3 length: 14 amino acids. Germline lookup yields CDR1 SGHTA and CDR2 FQGNSA. V was shortened by 0 bases and J by 5 bases, with 10 bases between the two germline ends. The CDR3 nucleotides read TGTGCCAGCAGCTTAGCCAGTGCAATTTATGGCTACACCTTC. This encodes CASSLASAIYGYTF.

The table lists this clone with a count of one. V usage is TRBV7-2 and J usage is TRBJ1-6, with D perhaps TRBD1 (6 bases). The germline V gene has CDR1 SGHTA and CDR2 FQGNSA. V lost 5 bases and J 11 bases, leaving 10 bases between the germline ends. The CDR3 loop spans 12 amino acids. This CDR3 reads CASSADRPPLHF. Here the CDR3 DNA reads TGTGCCAGCAGCGCGGACAGACCACCCCTCCACTTT.

The chain combines TRBV3-1 (or the pseudogene TRBV3-2) with TRBJ1-2; 8 bases align to TRBD1. The CDR3 sequence is 14 residues long. The germline V gene encodes CDR1 LGHDT and CDR2 YNNKEL (reference sequence). J lost 5 bases, V lost 3 bases, and 5 bases had no gene match. CDR3 sequence: CASSQAGGDYGYTF. The CDR3 bases are TGTGCCAGCAGCCAGGCAGGGGGCGATTATGGCTACACCTTC.

The rearrangement uses TRBV11-3 and TRBJ2-3, with D possibly being TRBD1 (6 bases). CDR3 size: 13 residues. Germline lookup yields CDR1 SGHNT and CDR2 YENEEA. V shed 4 bases and J shed 6 bases, with 11 bases lying between them. CDR3 sequence: CASSWDTRDTQYF. The CDR3 DNA follows: TGTGCCAGCAGCTGGGACACCCGGGATACGCAGTATTTT.

V is TRBV5-4 and J is TRBJ1-3; 12 bases are shared with TRBD1. CDR3 length: 16 residues. V lost 2 bases and J lost 7; bases outside the gene matches: 7. Germline CDR1 is SGHNT and CDR2 is YYREEE (reference sequence). The DNA for the CDR3 is TGTGCCAGCAGCTTACTCGGGACAGGGGGCGTTAACACCATATATTTT. Encoded protein: CASSLLGTGGVNTIYF.

The V call is TRBV30, the J call TRBJ2-7; D possibly corresponds to TRBD1 (5 bases). The CDR3 extends over 12 amino acids. Germline V lookup: CDR1 GTSNPN, CDR2 SVGIG (reference sequence). Trimming cost V 5 bases and J 1 base, with 9 bases left between them. The chain's CDR3 is CAWQPGSYEQYF. In DNA, the CDR3 is TGTGCCTGGCAGCCAGGGTCCTACGAGCAGTACTTC.